Below, 28 T cell receptor beta chains from the same sample are listed, as sequenced in a study of CD8+ T cells in alopecia areata. Extraction of RNA preceded its reverse transcription into cDNA, which served as the sequencing template. Measured with immunoSEQ multiplex PCR; TCRdb has only the in-frame clones, and not every one. The data contain 150,000 to 200,000 clones, around three fifths of them singletons. Sample treatment: oral pan-JAK inhibitor, 5-10 mg twice daily. The sequencing used CD4+ T cells sorted from blood, collected around week 47, from a patient treated with tofacitinib. All receptors derive from a human donor with alopecia areata.

The CDR3 sequence is CASNSDGSWTSGSYEQYF. The DNA for the CDR3 is TGTGCCAGCAACTCCGATGGCTCGTGGACTAGCGGTTCCTACGAGCAGTACTTC. The rearrangement joins TRBV21-1 to TRBJ2-7; the DNA was not compared with TRBD2, the D call given in the table. TRBV21-1 is a listed pseudogene. This CDR3 spans 18 amino acids.

Only a few counts were recorded for this clone. An end of the junction differs from the germline gene, which may be a read error. The V gene is TRBV2, the J gene TRBJ2-1, with TRBD2 matching 12 bases. CDR3 length equals 14 residues. The germline CDR1 and CDR2 sequences are SNHLY and FYNNEI. CDR3 protein: CASSVTSGGPTRVF. DNA of the CDR3: TGTGCCAGCAGTGTAACTAGCGGGGGGCCCACTCGGGTCTTC.

The CDR3 nucleotides are TGTGCCAGCAGCTTCACCCGGGACAGCTATGGCTACACCTTC. This gives the protein CASSFTRDSYGYTF. The chain uses TRBV7-9 and TRBJ1-2, with TRBD1 identical over 7 bases. From germline, CDR1 is SEHNR and CDR2 FQNEAQ (reference sequence). Losses at the gene ends were 3 bases for V and 4 bases for J; bases not matched to a gene: 5. CDR3 size: 14 residues.

This clone was counted a single time. The same CDR3 is also encoded by other DNA sequences in this sample. The rearrangement uses TRBV4-3 and TRBJ1-5; D uncertain. Germline CDR1 and CDR2: LGHNA and YSLEER. There are 14 residues in the CDR3. Trimming removed 0 bases from V and 3 bases from J, with 6 bases in between. CDR3 sequence: CASSQDPINQPQHF. DNA of the CDR3: TGCGCCAGCAGCCAAGACCCAATCAATCAGCCCCAGCATTTT.

This clone was counted only a few times. The V and J genes are TRBV29-1 and TRBJ1-1; D remains unclear. V dropped 2 bases and J dropped 5 bases, with 6 bases sitting between them. In germline, CDR1 is SQVTM, CDR2 ANQGSEA. The length of the CDR3 is 11 residues. The CDR3 DNA sequence: TGCAGCGTTGAAAGGAGGACTGAAGCTTTCTTT. Its translation is CSVERRTEAFF.

The genes are TRBV5-1 and TRBJ1-2; D is unclear. Trimming cost V 7 bases and J 3 bases, with 7 bases left between them. This CDR3 is 11 amino acids long. Per germline, CDR1 SGHRS and CDR2 YFSETQ. The CDR3 sequence is CASGSDYGYTF. CDR3 coding DNA: TGCGCCAGCGGGTCAGACTATGGCTACACCTTC.

The chain has TRBV11-2 and TRBJ1-2; no reliable D call. Deletions cut 2 bases from V and 7 bases from J, with 11 bases between. This CDR3 has 13 amino acids. Germline loops: CDR1 SGHAT, CDR2 FQNNGV. The CDR3: CASSLTGAGGYTF. For the CDR3, the DNA is TGTGCCAGCAGCTTAACGGGCGCGGGTGGCTACACCTTC.

The J gene is TRBJ2-7, the V gene TRBV14, with TRBD1 as a possible D gene (5 bases). Trimming cost V 4 bases and J 4 bases, with 11 bases left between them. This CDR3 has 13 residues. Germline lookup yields CDR1 SGHDN and CDR2 FVKESK. Here the CDR3 reads CASSPGKRYEQYF. DNA of the CDR3: TGTGCCAGCAGCCCAGGGAAGAGGTACGAGCAGTACTTC.

The CDR3 coding sequence is TGTGCCAGCAGCGACCGGGAGTGGGGCGTAAACATTCAGTACTTC. Translation: CASSDREWGVNIQYF. The genes are TRBV9 and TRBJ2-4, with D possibly being TRBD2 (6 bases). Deletions cut 3 bases from V and 6 bases from J, with 16 bases between. The CDR3 spans 15 residues. CDR1 and CDR2 (germline): SGDLS, YYNGEE.

J is TRBJ2-6 and V is TRBV6-4, with D unclear. The CDR3 sequence is 14 residues long. CDR1 is MRHNA, CDR2 SNTAGT, per germline. Trimming removed 3 bases from V and 3 bases from J, with 6 bases in between. The CDR3 loop is CASSEFYGANVLTF. The CDR3 nucleotides are TGTGCCAGCAGTGAGTTCTATGGGGCCAACGTCCTGACTTTC.

The chain joins TRBV5-1 to TRBJ1-5, with D perhaps TRBD1 (6 bases). The V end lost 4 bases, the J end lost 6 bases, and 14 bases lay between the germline ends. Germline V CDR1 and CDR2: SGHRS, YFSETQ. The CDR3 runs to 14 residues. In DNA form, the CDR3 reads TGCGCCAGCAGCGAGGGACACTCGGGTCAGCCCCAGCATTTT. Residues: CASSEGHSGQPQHF.

V gene TRBV9 combines with J gene TRBJ2-5; 8 nucleotides line up with TRBD2. This CDR3 is 15 amino acids long. With 0 bases clipped from V and 5 bases from J, the junction kept 6 bases outside the gene matches. Germline CDR1 SGDLS, CDR2 YYNGEE. The CDR3 sequence is CASSVDRGGLETQYF. CDR3 nucleotide sequence: TGTGCCAGCAGCGTAGACCGGGGGGGCCTTGAGACCCAGTACTTC.

This chain uses TRBV5-1 with TRBJ2-7; TRBD1 might be the D (6 bases). The CDR3 is 15 residues long. The V gene lost 0 bases and the J gene lost 3 bases, with 13 bases spanning the gap. CDR1 SGHRS and CDR2 YFSETQ come from the germline V gene. In DNA, the CDR3 is TGCGCCAGCAGCTTGGAGCCGGGACACAGCTACGAGCAGTACTTC. It encodes CASSLEPGHSYEQYF. Drawing the rest from reference TRBV5-1 and TRBJ2-7, the complete variable domain is KAGVTQTPRYLIKTRGQQVTLSCSPISGHRSVSWYQQTPGQGLQFLFEYFSETQRNKGNFPGRFSGRQFSNSRSEMNVSTLELGDSALYLCASSLEPGHSYEQYFGPGTRLTVT.

V usage is TRBV29-1 and J usage is TRBJ2-7, with D uncertain. V lost 6 bases and J 2 bases, leaving 11 bases between the germline ends. This CDR3 region has 12 residues. Looked up from germline, CDR1 is SQVTM and CDR2 is ANQGSEA. The CDR3 DNA sequence: TGCAGCGTGGCCTTCTTTACCTACGAGCAGTACTTC. It is translated as CSVAFFTYEQYF.

The chain links TRBV29-1 to TRBJ2-7; D is ambiguous. The CDR3 is 11 amino acids. V was cut by 8 bases and J by 5 bases, with 13 bases left in between. Germline V lookup: CDR1 SQVTM, CDR2 ANQGSEA. The CDR3: CSTRDTNEQYF. DNA for the CDR3: TGCAGCACCCGCGATACCAACGAGCAGTACTTC.

The chain couples TRBV7-2 to TRBJ2-2; 8 bases line up with TRBD1. Germline V lookup: CDR1 SGHTA, CDR2 FQGNSA. The CDR3 has 15 amino acids. V dropped 6 bases and J dropped 2; count of bases not matched to a gene: 5. DNA for the CDR3: TGTGCCAGCAGGGTAGGACAGGGAAACACCGGGGAGCTGTTTTTT. It encodes CASRVGQGNTGELFF.

This rearrangement joins TRBV12-5 to TRBJ2-5, with D hard to call. The CDR3 consists of 14 residues. V was cut by 6 bases and J by 0 bases, with 11 bases left in between. Germline V gene sequence: CDR1 LGHNT, CDR2 FRNRAP. The DNA for the CDR3 is TGTGCTAGTGGCCCTGACACCAACCAAGAGACCCAGTACTTC. It translates to CASGPDTNQETQYF. Filled out from reference TRBV12-5 and TRBJ2-5, the complete variable domain reads DARVTQTPRHKVTEMGQEVTMRCQPILGHNTVFWYRQTMMQGLELLAYFRNRAPLDDSGMPKDRFSAEMPDATLATLKIQPSEPRDSAVYFCASGPDTNQETQYFGPGTRLLVL.

The table lists this clone with many counts. V gene TRBV11-2 combines with J gene TRBJ1-1; D is perhaps TRBD1 (5 bases). The germline V gene has CDR1 SGHAT and CDR2 FQNNGV. V was pared by 3 bases and J by 4 bases, with 15 bases between. This CDR3 contains 15 residues. CDR3 region: CASSFGGAGSTEAFF. CDR3 DNA sequence: TGTGCCAGCAGCTTCGGTGGAGCAGGGAGCACTGAAGCTTTCTTT.

This chain joins TRBV30 and TRBJ1-2; D uncertain. Trimming took off 2 bases at V and 8 bases at J, with 9 bases between the two ends. The germline V gene encodes CDR1 GTSNPN and CDR2 SVGIG (reference sequence). The CDR3 has 11 amino acids. This chain's CDR3 is CAWSRNTGYTF. The CDR3 region has the DNA TGTGCCTGGAGTCGCAACACGGGCTACACCTTC.

This clone was detected a few times. The chain uses TRBV7-2 and TRBJ1-5; D is possibly TRBD1 (5 bases). Trimming pared 2 bases from V and 4 bases from J, leaving 9 bases between. The germline V gene has CDR1 SGHTA and CDR2 FQGNSA. The CDR3 consists of 14 residues. DNA of the CDR3: TGTGCCAGCAGCTTAACGACAGTTAATCAGCCCCAGCATTTT. It translates to CASSLTTVNQPQHF.

V is TRBV27 and J is TRBJ1-1; 8 bases line up with TRBD1. Germline V lookup: CDR1 MNHEY, CDR2 SMNVEV (reference sequence). The CDR3 consists of 13 residues. Unmatched junction bases numbered 2, after V lost 3 bases and J lost 5 bases. CDR3 bases: TGTGCCAGCAGTTTGACAGGGGAAACTGAAGCTTTCTTT. It yields the protein CASSLTGETEAFF.

The chain uses TRBV29-1 and TRBJ1-2; D may be TRBD1 (5 bases). V was pared by 1 base and J by 5 bases, with 11 bases between. CDR1 is SQVTM and CDR2 is ANQGSEA in the germline V gene. CDR3 length: 13 residues. CDR3 loop: CSVEAQALYGYTF. For the CDR3, the DNA is TGCAGCGTTGAAGCACAGGCCTTATATGGCTACACCTTC.

V and J are TRBV4-1 and TRBJ1-6, with 7 positions matching TRBD1. Germline values: CDR1 MGHRA, CDR2 YSYEKL. The CDR3 sequence is 14 residues long. V lost 5 bases and J lost 7; bases outside the gene matches: 5. The CDR3 here is CASSFGQVNSPLHF. The CDR3 DNA reads as TGCGCCAGCAGCTTCGGACAGGTCAATTCACCCCTCCACTTT.

V usage is TRBV4-3 and J usage is TRBJ2-7; D unresolved. From germline, CDR1 is LGHNA and CDR2 YSLEER. Trimming left V 5 bases short and J 3 bases short, with 17 bases between. The CDR3 spans 15 residues. CDR3 amino acids: CASSVGGLGVYEQYF. The DNA of the CDR3 is TGCGCCAGCAGCGTAGGTGGCCTAGGAGTCTACGAGCAGTACTTC.

The chain employs TRBV15 and TRBJ1-2; weak D call: TRBD1 (6 bases). V lost 6 bases and J lost 0, with 17 bases in between. CDR3 size: 16 residues. Germline values: CDR1 LNHNV, CDR2 YYDKDF (reference sequence). CDR3 sequence: CATRTGGGQSNYGYTF. In nucleotides, the CDR3 is TGTGCCACCAGGACGGGGGGAGGACAGTCTAACTATGGCTACACCTTC. The full variable domain, in which reference TRBV15 and TRBJ1-2 provide the parts outside the CDR3, is DAMVIQNPRYQVTQFGKPVTLSCSQTLNHNVMYWYQQKSSQAPKLLFHYYDKDFNNEADTPDNFQSRRPNTSFCFLDIRSPGLGDTAMYLCATRTGGGQSNYGYTFGSGTRLTVV.

As regards this clone: Other DNA sequences in this sample translate to the same CDR3. The J gene is TRBJ1-1, the V gene TRBV29-1; 8 bases match TRBD1. V gave up 6 bases and J gave up 5 bases; unmatched junction bases: 2. The CDR3 spans 11 residues. Germline values: CDR1 SQVTM, CDR2 ANQGSEA. The DNA for the CDR3 is TGCAGCGTCACAGGGGGGACTGAAGCTTTCTTT. Its translation is CSVTGGTEAFF. The full variable domain, in which reference TRBV29-1 and TRBJ1-1 provide the parts outside the CDR3, is SAVISQKPSRDICQRGTSLTIQCQVDSQVTMMFWYRQQPGQSLTLIATANQGSEATYESGFVIDKFPISRPNLTFSTLTVSNMSPEDSSIYLCSVTGGTEAFFGQGTRLTVV.

The chain uses TRBV5-8 and TRBJ1-1, with D maybe TRBD1 (5 bases). Germline V CDR1 and CDR2: SGHTS, YDEGEE. This CDR3 comprises 14 residues. The V gene lost 2 bases and the J gene lost 11 bases, with 19 bases spanning the gap. DNA for the CDR3: TGTGCCAGCAGCTTATTTCAAAGGGGAAGGACGGCTTTCTTT. Amino acids: CASSLFQRGRTAFF.

This chain uses TRBV11-2 with TRBJ2-3; D is perhaps TRBD2 (6 bases). The CDR3 totals 13 residues. Germline V gives CDR1 SGHAT, CDR2 FQNNGV. V dropped 5 bases and J dropped 5 bases, with 11 bases sitting between them. The CDR3 is CASSLGGLDTQYF. CDR3 nucleotides: TGTGCCAGCAGCCTCGGGGGTTTAGATACGCAGTATTTT. The variable domain in full, completed from reference TRBV11-2 and TRBJ2-3, reads EAGVAQSPRYKIIEKRQSVAFWCNPISGHATLYWYQQILGQGPKLLIQFQNNGVVDDSQLPKDRFSAERLKGVDSTLKIQPAKLEDSAVYLCASSLGGLDTQYFGPGTRLTVL.